Following are 31 T cell receptor beta chains from one sample sequenced in a study of cytomegalovirus exposure and HLA in healthy donors. PCR primers comprised 60 Vbeta and 13 Jbeta primers. Libraries were prepared by immunoSEQ multiplex PCR; TCRdb keeps only in-frame clonotypes and omits some of them. The sample shows about 210,000 clones, over 75% of them seen only once. Sequencing was carried out using PBMCs. All receptors derive from a woman aged 45 to 65 in good health and CMV-seropositive.

Only a few counts were recorded for this clone. The chain is built from TRBV5-1 and TRBJ1-1; tentatively, D is TRBD1 (5 bases). In germline, CDR1 is SGHRS, CDR2 YFSETQ. The V and J ends lost 4 bases and 0 bases respectively, with 16 bases between them. This CDR3 region has 16 residues. For the CDR3, the DNA is TGCGCCAGCAGCCCGAGGGGACGGGGGGTGAACACTGAAGCTTTCTTT. Protein sequence: CASSPRGRGVNTEAFF.

The chain uses TRBV30 and TRBJ2-7; D is perhaps TRBD2 (6 bases). V was trimmed by 8 bases and J by 0 bases, leaving 14 bases between them. The CDR3 runs to 13 residues. The germline CDR1 and CDR2 sequences are GTSNPN and SVGIG (reference sequence). In DNA form, the CDR3 reads TGTGCCGGCCAGGACGGGAGCTCCTACGAGCAGTACTTC. Residues: CAGQDGSSYEQYF.

The chain has TRBV27 and TRBJ1-1; 9 positions match TRBD1. Germline loops: CDR1 MNHEY, CDR2 SMNVEV (reference sequence). The CDR3 length is 13 residues. V was pared by 6 bases and J by 10 bases, with 9 bases of the junction left unmatched. CDR3 region: CASSPGQGYVAFF. DNA of the CDR3: TGTGCCAGCAGCCCTGGACAGGGGTATGTAGCTTTCTTT.

This chain uses TRBV2 with TRBJ2-7; possible D gene TRBD2, 6 bases. This CDR3 has 13 amino acids. V gave up 6 bases and J gave up 6 bases, with 15 bases separating them. Germline-derived CDR1 and CDR2 are SNHLY and FYNNEI. The CDR3 sequence is CASRLEGIAEQYF. CDR3 in DNA: TGTGCCAGCAGGTTGGAGGGAATCGCCGAGCAGTACTTC.

This rearrangement joins TRBV28 to TRBJ2-2, with TRBD1 identical over 12 bases. V gave up 5 bases and J gave up 9 bases; unmatched junction bases: 7. This CDR3 is built from 15 residues. Germline CDR1 MDHEN, CDR2 SYDVKM. The chain's CDR3 is CASSPWGTGGRELFF. Here the CDR3 DNA reads TGTGCCAGCAGTCCCTGGGGGACAGGGGGCAGGGAGCTGTTTTTT.

The CDR3 sequence: CATSSGTGNTGELFF. Here the CDR3 DNA reads TGTGCCACTTCATCCGGGACAGGGAACACCGGGGAGCTGTTTTTT. The V call is TRBV30, the J call TRBJ2-2, with 8 bases identical to TRBD1. Germline CDR1 is GTSNPN and CDR2 is SVGIG (reference sequence). The ends lost 8 bases at V and 1 base at J; junction bases unmatched: 9. CDR3 length: 15 amino acids.

This clone was seen only a few times. CDR3: CASSWLRGQGNEKLFF. As DNA, the CDR3 is TGTGCCAGCAGCTGGCTAAGGGGGCAGGGCAATGAAAAACTGTTTTTT. The gene calls are TRBV7-2 and TRBJ1-4; the match to TRBD1 covers 7 bases. Looked up from germline, CDR1 is SGHTA and CDR2 is FQGNSA. Trimming removed 4 bases from V and 5 bases from J; junction bases left unmatched: 10. The CDR3 totals 16 residues. Filled out from reference TRBV7-2 and TRBJ1-4, the complete variable domain reads GAGVSQSPSNKVTEKGKDVELRCDPISGHTALYWYRQSLGQGLEFLIYFQGNSAPDKSGLPSDRFSAERTGGSVSTLTIQRTQQEDSAVYLCASSWLRGQGNEKLFFGSGTQLSVL.

In this sample, this clone turned up a few times. V gene TRBV5-4 combines with J gene TRBJ2-1; 7 nucleotides align to TRBD1. J lost 0 bases, V lost 3 bases, and 3 bases had no gene match. The germline V gene encodes CDR1 SGHNT and CDR2 YYREEE (reference sequence). The CDR3 totals 15 residues. The CDR3 loop is CASSSRTGSYNEQFF. CDR3 bases: TGTGCCAGCAGCTCCCGGACAGGCTCCTACAATGAGCAGTTCTTC.

The chain's CDR3 is CAIVSDSHEKLFF. The DNA of the CDR3 is TGTGCCATCGTCTCCGACTCCCATGAAAAACTGTTTTTT. The rearrangement uses TRBV10-3 and TRBJ1-4, with D hard to call. The CDR3 covers 13 residues. V dropped 8 bases and J dropped 6 bases, with 13 bases sitting between them. Germline V gene sequence: CDR1 ENHRY, CDR2 SYGVKD.

The chain uses TRBV18 and TRBJ2-1; maybe TRBD2 (5 bases). Germline assignment: CDR1 KGHSH and CDR2 LQKENI. The CDR3 length is 14 residues. V was pared by 2 bases and J by 5 bases, with 10 bases between. The CDR3 DNA reads as TGTGCCAGCTCACCAAGGACTCTTGACAATGAGCAGTTCTTC. It specifies CASSPRTLDNEQFF.

Only one count was recorded for this clone. The V call is TRBV27, the J call TRBJ2-5; no reliable D call. Trimming removed 2 bases at V and 5 bases at J, with 9 bases between. Germline CDR1 is MNHEY and CDR2 is SMNVEV (reference sequence). The CDR3 has 13 residues. This CDR3 is CASSLGGSETQYF. DNA of the CDR3: TGTGCCAGCAGTTTAGGTGGCTCCGAGACCCAGTACTTC.

The rearrangement joins TRBV19 to TRBJ1-5, with D possibly being TRBD1 (5 bases). The CDR3 consists of 11 residues. Per the germline V gene, CDR1 is LNHDA and CDR2 is SQIVND (reference sequence). V lost 4 bases and J 11 bases, leaving 9 bases between the germline ends. CDR3 in DNA: TGTGCCAGTAGTACCGGGGGAGCCCAGCATTTT. Encoded protein: CASSTGGAQHF.

This clone was observed a few times. The chain combines TRBV18 with TRBJ1-1, with 12 nucleotides matching TRBD1. The CDR3 is 16 residues long. With 2 bases clipped from V and 4 bases from J, the junction kept 5 bases outside the gene matches. Germline assignment: CDR1 KGHSH and CDR2 LQKENI. The DNA of the CDR3 is TGTGCCAGCTCACCAACCGGGACAGGGGGCGTCACTGAAGCTTTCTTT. As protein: CASSPTGTGGVTEAFF.

V and J are TRBV4-3 and TRBJ1-5; the match to TRBD1 covers 7 bases. The germline V gene has CDR1 LGHNA and CDR2 YSLEER. V shed 4 bases, J shed 6 bases, and the junction held 6 bases outside the gene matches. This CDR3 is 14 amino acids long. The CDR3 sequence is CASSPGTDGQPQHF. As DNA, the CDR3 is TGCGCCAGCAGCCCTGGGACAGATGGTCAGCCCCAGCATTTT.

The chain recombines TRBV10-1 with TRBJ2-2, with 8 bases matching TRBD2. The junction had 13 bases not matched to a gene; V was cut back by 0 bases and J by 10 bases. The CDR3 is made up of 17 amino acids. Germline loops: CDR1 WNHNN, CDR2 SYGVQD (reference sequence). The DNA of the CDR3 is TGCGCCAGCAGTGAGTCTAGTGTAGCGGGATTAGTTGAGGAGCTGTTTTTT. The encoded protein is CASSESSVAGLVEELFF.

The chain couples TRBV5-1 to TRBJ2-2; D is uncertain. The CDR3 is made up of 13 amino acids. Trimming left V 4 bases short and J 2 bases short, with 6 bases between. Germline-derived CDR1 and CDR2 are SGHRS and YFSETQ. The CDR3 DNA reads as TGCGCCAGCAGCGCAGGAAACACCGGGGAGCTGTTTTTT. Its translation: CASSAGNTGELFF.

The rearrangement uses TRBV7-9 and TRBJ2-1; 8 nucleotides align to TRBD2. The length of the CDR3 is 16 residues. J was trimmed by 6 bases and V by 5 bases; bases with no gene match: 12. The V gene's germline CDR1 is SEHNR and CDR2 FQNEAQ (reference sequence). This chain's CDR3 is CASSVGRTGGSNEQFF. DNA for the CDR3: TGTGCCAGCAGCGTGGGCCGGACGGGGGGGTCCAATGAGCAGTTCTTC.

The count of this clone is one. This chain links TRBV6-6 with TRBJ2-7, with 7 bases that match TRBD1. CDR1 and CDR2 (germline): MNHNY, SVGAGI (reference sequence). Trimming took 0 bases from V and 6 from J; bases not matched to a gene: 8. CDR3 length: 15 residues. The CDR3: CASSYSGDRASEQYF. For the CDR3, the DNA is TGTGCCAGCAGTTACTCGGGGGACAGAGCATCCGAGCAGTACTTC.

For this clone: A junction end diverges from the germline sequence, so it may reflect a read error. V is TRBV7-9 and J is TRBJ2-2, with 7 bases identical to TRBD2. Germline CDR1 and CDR2: SEHNR and FQNEAQ (reference sequence). This CDR3 region has 15 residues. The CDR3 nucleotides read TGTTCCAGCAGCTTCGGCGGGGGGAACACCGGGGAGCTGTTTTTT. It specifies CSSSFGGGNTGELFF. Looking up the rest from reference TRBV7-9 and TRBJ2-2 gives the full variable domain: DTGVSQNPRHKITKRGQNVTFRCDPISEHNRLYWYRQTLGQGPEFLTYFQNEAQLEKSRLLSDRFSAERPKGSFSTLEIQRTEQGDSAMYLCSSSFGGGNTGELFFGEGSRLTVL.

This clone came up once. This rearrangement joins TRBV29-1 to TRBJ1-2; D is ambiguous. The CDR3 covers 13 residues. V dropped 4 bases and J dropped 2 bases, with 11 bases sitting between them. The germline gives CDR1 SQVTM, CDR2 ANQGSEA. The CDR3 sequence is CSVGEGLNYGYTF. CDR3 in DNA: TGCAGCGTTGGGGAGGGTTTAAACTATGGCTACACCTTC.

This chain connects TRBV6-5 to TRBJ1-6; TRBD1 agrees at 7 bases. The CDR3 sequence is 13 residues long. Trimming cost V 6 bases and J 7 bases; bases outside gene matches: 3. CDR1 and CDR2 from the germline V gene are MNHEY and SVGAGI. This CDR3 reads CASSRDSNSPLHF. The CDR3 nucleotides are TGTGCCAGCAGCCGGGACAGCAATTCACCCCTCCACTTT.

This clone appeared a single time. The chain uses TRBV7-2 and TRBJ2-5; 9 bases fit TRBD1. V was pared by 0 bases and J by 5 bases, with 7 bases of the junction left unmatched. There are 16 residues in the CDR3. CDR1 and CDR2 from the germline V gene are SGHTA and FQGNSA. CDR3 amino acids: CASSLARTGVKETQYF. The DNA for the CDR3 is TGTGCCAGCAGCTTAGCCCGGACAGGGGTGAAGGAGACCCAGTACTTC.

The V gene is TRBV5-1, the J gene TRBJ2-2; the match to TRBD1 covers 9 bases. In germline, CDR1 is SGHRS, CDR2 YFSETQ. The CDR3 sequence is 16 residues long. J lost 5 bases, V lost 4 bases, and 9 bases had no gene match. CDR3 sequence: CASSAVTGGNTGELFF. DNA of the CDR3: TGCGCCAGCAGCGCCGTGACAGGGGGAAATACCGGGGAGCTGTTTTTT.

The J gene is TRBJ1-2, the V gene TRBV7-3; TRBD1 matches 11 bases. Germline V gene sequence: CDR1 SGHTA, CDR2 FQGTGA. Germline trimming cut 5 bases from V and 6 bases from J; bases unmatched to any gene: 11. The CDR3 totals 16 residues. DNA for the CDR3: TGTGCCAGCAGCCCCCATCCGGGACAGGGGGAAGATGGCTACACCTTC. This gives the protein CASSPHPGQGEDGYTF.

The chain has TRBV5-1 and TRBJ1-6; TRBD1 matches 9 bases. With 4 bases clipped from V and 7 bases from J, the junction kept 6 bases outside the gene matches. The V gene's germline CDR1 is SGHRS and CDR2 YFSETQ. This CDR3 contains 15 residues. The CDR3 DNA reads TGCGCCAGCAGCCTTGGACAGGGGAGAAATTCACCCCTCCACTTT. Encoded protein: CASSLGQGRNSPLHF. Full variable domain (outside the CDR3, taken from reference TRBV5-1 and TRBJ1-6): KAGVTQTPRYLIKTRGQQVTLSCSPISGHRSVSWYQQTPGQGLQFLFEYFSETQRNKGNFPGRFSGRQFSNSRSEMNVSTLELGDSALYLCASSLGQGRNSPLHFGNGTRLTVT.

The chain employs TRBV6-5 and TRBJ1-6, with 10 bases that match TRBD1. The CDR3 length is 15 residues. J was trimmed by 9 bases and V by 3 bases; bases with no gene match: 5. The germline V gene has CDR1 MNHEY and CDR2 SVGAGI. CDR3 loop: CASSYMTGGGSPLHF. CDR3 nucleotide sequence: TGTGCCAGCAGTTATATGACAGGGGGCGGTTCACCCCTCCACTTT.

The V call is TRBV18, the J call TRBJ2-7; D is possibly TRBD2 (6 bases). Germline values: CDR1 KGHSH, CDR2 LQKENI. This CDR3 comprises 12 residues. Between the trimmed V and J ends, which lost 3 bases and 5 bases, there was a span of 8 bases. The CDR3 loop reads CASSPGGHEQYF. As DNA, the CDR3 is TGTGCCAGCTCACCGGGGGGACACGAGCAGTACTTC.

The chain combines TRBV10-3 with TRBJ2-1; 12 bases map to TRBD2. The CDR3 is 16 amino acids. Looked up from germline, CDR1 is ENHRY and CDR2 is SYGVKD. V lost 3 bases to trimming and J lost 5 bases; unmatched junction nucleotides: 5. The CDR3 loop is CAISDGTSGRHNEQFF. The CDR3 bases are TGTGCCATCAGTGATGGGACTAGCGGGCGCCACAATGAGCAGTTCTTC.

J is TRBJ2-7 and V is TRBV5-1, with 12 nucleotides matching TRBD2. The J segment lost 3 bases and the V segment lost 2 bases, leaving 12 bases of the junction unmatched. Germline CDR1 and CDR2: SGHRS and YFSETQ. CDR3 length: 18 residues. CDR3 nucleotide sequence: TGCGCCAGCAGCTTTTCTACCCCCGGGACTAGCGGGTTCTACGAGCAGTACTTC. Its protein is CASSFSTPGTSGFYEQYF.

The V call is TRBV27, the J call TRBJ2-7; possible D gene TRBD2, 7 bases. The V end was cut by 6 bases, the J end by 2 bases, with 14 bases between. Germline V gives CDR1 MNHEY, CDR2 SMNVEV (reference sequence). The CDR3 loop spans 14 amino acids. CDR3 bases: TGTGCCAGCAGGGGAGGGGGTACAACCTACGAGCAGTACTTC. The encoded protein is CASRGGGTTYEQYF.

The chain uses TRBV7-3 and TRBJ1-2; 8 nucleotides match TRBD1. Trimming took 1 base from V and 3 from J; bases not matched to a gene: 10. Per the germline V gene, CDR1 is SGHTA and CDR2 is FQGTGA. This CDR3 has 17 amino acids. The CDR3 bases are TGTGCCAGCAGCTTAAGGCACCGGCAGGGGGCCTACTATGGCTACACCTTC. It is translated as CASSLRHRQGAYYGYTF.